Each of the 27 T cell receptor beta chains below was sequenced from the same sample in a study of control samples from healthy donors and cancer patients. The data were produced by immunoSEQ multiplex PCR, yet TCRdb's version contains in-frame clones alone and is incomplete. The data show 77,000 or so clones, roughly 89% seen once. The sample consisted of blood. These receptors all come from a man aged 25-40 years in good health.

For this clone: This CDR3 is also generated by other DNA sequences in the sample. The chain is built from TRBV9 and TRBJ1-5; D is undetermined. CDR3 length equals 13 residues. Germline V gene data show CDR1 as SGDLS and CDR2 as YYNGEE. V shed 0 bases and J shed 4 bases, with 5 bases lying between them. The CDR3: CASSVDGNQPQHF. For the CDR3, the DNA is TGTGCCAGCAGCGTAGATGGGAATCAGCCCCAGCATTTT.

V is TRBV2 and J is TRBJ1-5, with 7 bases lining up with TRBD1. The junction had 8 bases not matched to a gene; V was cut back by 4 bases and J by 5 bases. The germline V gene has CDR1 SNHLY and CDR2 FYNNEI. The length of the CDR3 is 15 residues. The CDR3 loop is CASSGQGGRDQPQHF. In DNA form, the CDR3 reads TGTGCCAGCAGTGGACAGGGAGGAAGGGATCAGCCCCAGCATTTT.

The CDR3 bases are TGTGCCAGCAGGGAGCAGGGGTTGAACACTGAAGCTTTCTTT. As protein: CASREQGLNTEAFF. The rearrangement uses TRBV2 and TRBJ1-1, with D possibly being TRBD1 (6 bases). Germline CDR1 is SNHLY and CDR2 is FYNNEI. The CDR3 runs to 14 residues. The V and J ends lost 6 bases and 0 bases respectively, with 11 bases between them.

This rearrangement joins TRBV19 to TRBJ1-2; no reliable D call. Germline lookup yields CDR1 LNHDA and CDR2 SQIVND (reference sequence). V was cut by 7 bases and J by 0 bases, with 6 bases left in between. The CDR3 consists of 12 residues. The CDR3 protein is CASNTANYGYTF. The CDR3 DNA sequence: TGTGCCAGTAATACAGCTAACTATGGCTACACCTTC. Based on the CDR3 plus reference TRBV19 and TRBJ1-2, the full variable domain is DGGITQSPKYLFRKEGQNVTLSCEQNLNHDAMYWYRQDPGQGLRLIYYSQIVNDFQKGDIAEGYSVSREKKESFPLTVTSAQKNPTAFYLCASNTANYGYTFGSGTRLTVV.

DNA for the CDR3: TGTGCCAGCAACCCGGCGGGGTTCTACGAGCAGTACTTC. Protein product: CASNPAGFYEQYF. The chain has TRBV7-2 and TRBJ2-7; TRBD2 might be the D (6 bases). Germline CDR1 reads SGHTA; CDR2 reads FQGNSA. This CDR3 has 13 amino acids. The V end was cut by 7 bases, the J end by 3 bases, with 13 bases between.

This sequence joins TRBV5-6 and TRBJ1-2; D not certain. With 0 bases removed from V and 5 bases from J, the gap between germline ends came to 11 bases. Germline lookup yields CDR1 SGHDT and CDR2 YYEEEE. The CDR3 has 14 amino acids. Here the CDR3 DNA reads TGTGCCAGCAGCTTGGATCAGTCCGGATATGGCTACACCTTC. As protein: CASSLDQSGYGYTF.

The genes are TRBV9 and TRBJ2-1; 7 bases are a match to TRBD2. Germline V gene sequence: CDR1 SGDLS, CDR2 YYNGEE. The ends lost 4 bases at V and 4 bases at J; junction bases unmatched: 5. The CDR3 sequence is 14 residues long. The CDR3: CASSLVREYNEQFF. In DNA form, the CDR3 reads TGTGCCAGCAGCCTAGTGCGGGAGTACAATGAGCAGTTCTTC. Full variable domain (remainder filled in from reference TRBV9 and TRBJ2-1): DSGVTQTPKHLITATGQRVTLRCSPRSGDLSVYWYQQSLDQGLQFLIQYYNGEERAKGNILERFSAQQFPDLHSELNLSSLELGDSALYFCASSLVREYNEQFFGPGTRLTVL.

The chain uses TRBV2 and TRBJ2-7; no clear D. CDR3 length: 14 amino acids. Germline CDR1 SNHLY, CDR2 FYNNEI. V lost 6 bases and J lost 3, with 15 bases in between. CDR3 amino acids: CASRPRSLNYEQYF. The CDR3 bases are TGTGCCAGCAGACCTCGTTCTTTGAACTACGAGCAGTACTTC. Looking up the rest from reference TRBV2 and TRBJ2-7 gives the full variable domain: EPEVTQTPSHQVTQMGQEVILRCVPISNHLYFYWYRQILGQKVEFLVSFYNNEISEKSEIFDDQFSVERPDGSNFTLKIRSTKLEDSAMYFCASRPRSLNYEQYFGPGTRLTVT.

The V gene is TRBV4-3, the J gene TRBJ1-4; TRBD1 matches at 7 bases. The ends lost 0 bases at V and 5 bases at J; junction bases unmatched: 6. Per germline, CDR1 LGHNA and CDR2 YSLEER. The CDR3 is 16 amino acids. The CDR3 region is CASSQDSGTANEKLFF. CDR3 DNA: TGCGCCAGCAGCCAAGATTCTGGGACAGCAAATGAAAAACTGTTTTTT.

CDR3 DNA: TGTGCCAGCAGCGCGACTAGCGGGAGCTACGAGCAGTACTTC. Amino acids: CASSATSGSYEQYF. The rearrangement uses TRBV9 and TRBJ2-7; 12 bases are shared with TRBD2. The CDR3 runs 14 residues. Germline values: CDR1 SGDLS, CDR2 YYNGEE. V lost 3 bases to trimming and J lost 3 bases; unmatched junction nucleotides: 1.

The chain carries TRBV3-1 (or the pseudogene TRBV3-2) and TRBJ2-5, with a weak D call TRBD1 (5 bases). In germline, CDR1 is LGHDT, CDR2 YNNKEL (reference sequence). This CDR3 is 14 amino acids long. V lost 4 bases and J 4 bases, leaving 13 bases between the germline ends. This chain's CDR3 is CASSPPGLGETQYF. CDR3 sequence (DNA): TGTGCCAGCAGCCCGCCAGGGTTGGGAGAGACCCAGTACTTC.

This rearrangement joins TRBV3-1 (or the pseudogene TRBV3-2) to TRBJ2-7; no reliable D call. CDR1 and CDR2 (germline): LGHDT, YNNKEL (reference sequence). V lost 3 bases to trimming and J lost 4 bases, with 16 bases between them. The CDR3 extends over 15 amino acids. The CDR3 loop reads CASSQPGHGTYEQYF. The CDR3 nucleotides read TGTGCCAGCAGCCAGCCGGGCCACGGTACGTACGAGCAGTACTTC.

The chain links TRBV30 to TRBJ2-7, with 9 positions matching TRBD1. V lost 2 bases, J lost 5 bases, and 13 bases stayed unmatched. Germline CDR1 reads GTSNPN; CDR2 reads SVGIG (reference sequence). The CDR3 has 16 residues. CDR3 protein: CAWSIRPGQGRDEQYF. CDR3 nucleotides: TGTGCCTGGAGTATAAGACCAGGACAGGGGAGAGACGAGCAGTACTTC.

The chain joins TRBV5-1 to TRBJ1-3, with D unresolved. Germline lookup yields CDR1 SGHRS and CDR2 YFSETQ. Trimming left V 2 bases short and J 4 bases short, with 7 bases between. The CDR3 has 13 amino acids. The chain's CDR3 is CASSLSTGNTIYF. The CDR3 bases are TGCGCCAGCAGCTTATCCACGGGAAACACCATATATTTT.

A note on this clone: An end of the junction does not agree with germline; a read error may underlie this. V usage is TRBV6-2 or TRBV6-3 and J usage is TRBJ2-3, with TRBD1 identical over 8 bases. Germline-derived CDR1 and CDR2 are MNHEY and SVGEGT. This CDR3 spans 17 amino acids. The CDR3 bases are TGTGCCGGCAGTTACATCAGAGGACAGGGTATCACAGATACGCAGTATTTT. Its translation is CAGSYIRGQGITDTQYF.

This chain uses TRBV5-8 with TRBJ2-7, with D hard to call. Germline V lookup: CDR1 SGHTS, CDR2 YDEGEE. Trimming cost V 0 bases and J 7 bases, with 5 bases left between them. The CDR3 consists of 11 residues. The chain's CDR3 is CASSLVAEQYF. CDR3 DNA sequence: TGTGCCAGCAGCTTGGTAGCTGAGCAGTACTTC.

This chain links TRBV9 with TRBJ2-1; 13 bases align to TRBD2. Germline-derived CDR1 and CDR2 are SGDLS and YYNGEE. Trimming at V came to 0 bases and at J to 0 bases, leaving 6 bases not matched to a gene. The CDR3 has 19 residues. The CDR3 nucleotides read TGTGCCAGCAGCGTAGCAGGACTAGCGGGAGTCCGCTCCTACAATGAGCAGTTCTTC. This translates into CASSVAGLAGVRSYNEQFF.

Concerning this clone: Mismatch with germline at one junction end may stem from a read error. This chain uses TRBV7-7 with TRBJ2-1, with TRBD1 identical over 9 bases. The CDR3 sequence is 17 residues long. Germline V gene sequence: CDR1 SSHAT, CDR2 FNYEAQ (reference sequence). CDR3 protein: CASSPFLGQGGVDEQFF. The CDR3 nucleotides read TGTGCTAGCAGCCCCTTCCTGGGACAGGGTGGTGTGGATGAGCAGTTCTTC.

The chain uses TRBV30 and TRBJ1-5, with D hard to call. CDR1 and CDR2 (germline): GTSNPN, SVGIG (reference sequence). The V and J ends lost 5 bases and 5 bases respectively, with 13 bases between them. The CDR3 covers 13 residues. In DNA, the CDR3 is TGTGCCTGGGAGACATTCGGCCATCAGCCCCAGCATTTT. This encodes CAWETFGHQPQHF.

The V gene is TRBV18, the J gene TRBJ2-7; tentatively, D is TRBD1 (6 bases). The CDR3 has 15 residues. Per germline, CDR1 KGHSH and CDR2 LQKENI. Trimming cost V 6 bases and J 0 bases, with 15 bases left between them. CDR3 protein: CASSRSQGVSYEQYF. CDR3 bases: TGTGCCAGCTCGCGATCACAGGGTGTCTCCTACGAGCAGTACTTC.

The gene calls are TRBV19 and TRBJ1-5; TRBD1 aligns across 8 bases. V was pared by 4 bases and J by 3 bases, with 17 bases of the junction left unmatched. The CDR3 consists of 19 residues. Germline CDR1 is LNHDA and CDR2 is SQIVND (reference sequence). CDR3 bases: TGTGCCAGTAGTACCCCTTTGGGGACAGGTTTGGGACCCAATCAGCCCCAGCATTTT. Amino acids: CASSTPLGTGLGPNQPQHF. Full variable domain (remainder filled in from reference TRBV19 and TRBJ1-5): DGGITQSPKYLFRKEGQNVTLSCEQNLNHDAMYWYRQDPGQGLRLIYYSQIVNDFQKGDIAEGYSVSREKKESFPLTVTSAQKNPTAFYLCASSTPLGTGLGPNQPQHFGDGTRLSIL.

The DNA for the CDR3 is TGTGCCAGCAGCTTAGGTAGCGGGAGCTACGAGCAGTACTTC. This encodes CASSLGSGSYEQYF. The rearrangement joins TRBV5-6 to TRBJ2-7; 9 nucleotides align to TRBD2. Germline V lookup: CDR1 SGHDT, CDR2 YYEEEE. The CDR3 totals 14 residues. V shed 2 bases and J 3 bases; nucleotides not matched to a gene: 3.

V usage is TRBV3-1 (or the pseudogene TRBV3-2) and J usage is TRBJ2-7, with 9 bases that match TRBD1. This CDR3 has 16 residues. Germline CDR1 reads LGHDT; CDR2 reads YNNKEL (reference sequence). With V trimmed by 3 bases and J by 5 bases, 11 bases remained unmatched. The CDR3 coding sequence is TGTGCCAGCAGCCAGGGAACCGGGACAGGGTCTAACGAGCAGTACTTC. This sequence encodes CASSQGTGTGSNEQYF.

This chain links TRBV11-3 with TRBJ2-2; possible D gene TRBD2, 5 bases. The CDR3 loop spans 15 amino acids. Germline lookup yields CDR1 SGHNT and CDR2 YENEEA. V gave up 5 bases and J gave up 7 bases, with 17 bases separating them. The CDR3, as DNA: TGTGCCAGCAGCCCGCAACTAGGGATGGTCGGGGAGCTGTTTTTT. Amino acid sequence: CASSPQLGMVGELFF.

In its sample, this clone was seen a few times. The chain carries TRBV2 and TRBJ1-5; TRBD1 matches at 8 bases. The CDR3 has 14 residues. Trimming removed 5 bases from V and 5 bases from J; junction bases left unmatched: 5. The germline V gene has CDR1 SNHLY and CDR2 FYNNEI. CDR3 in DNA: TGTGCCAGCAGTCTAGACAGGGGCGATCAGCCCCAGCATTTT. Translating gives CASSLDRGDQPQHF.

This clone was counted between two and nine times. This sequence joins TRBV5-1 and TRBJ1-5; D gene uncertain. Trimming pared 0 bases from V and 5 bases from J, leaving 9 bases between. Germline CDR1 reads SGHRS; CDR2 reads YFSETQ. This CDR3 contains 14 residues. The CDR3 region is CASSLGGRDQPQHF. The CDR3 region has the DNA TGCGCCAGCAGCTTGGGCGGGAGAGATCAGCCCCAGCATTTT.

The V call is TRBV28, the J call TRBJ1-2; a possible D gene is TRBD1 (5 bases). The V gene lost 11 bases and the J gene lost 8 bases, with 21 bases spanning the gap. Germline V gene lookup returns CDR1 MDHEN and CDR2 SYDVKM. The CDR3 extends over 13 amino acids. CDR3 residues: CASRGEKGFGYTF. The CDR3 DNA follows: TGTGCCTCCCGTGGGGAAAAGGGGTTCGGCTACACCTTC.